This entry lists 27 T cell receptor beta chains sequenced from one sample in a study of regulatory T cells in long-lasting Graves disease (dated by TCRdb to the early 2020s). The label giving this sample's time point can be read as: newly diagnosed GD, antithyroid drugs for less than 3 months. For both TCR sequencing and RNA sequencing, RNA was extracted from PBMCs in TRIzol. Preparation of the library involved multiplex PCR. The listed sequencing device is Illumina HiSeq 4000. iRepertoire HTBI primers and Arm-PCR amplification of CDR3 regions were used to construct TCR beta libraries. TCRdb reworked the public reads: Q25 trimming with fastp, MiXCR clone assembly, productive beta chains retained. Every entry covers one CDR3 protein and lists the most common genes and DNA from its rows. The sample table contains 400,000 to 500,000 distinct CDR3 sequences; only one count was recorded for about 15% of them. The ten top clones hold over 15% of the sample.

This sample also appeared in a second study, on T cells in Graves' hyperthyroidism and ophthalmopathy.

Here the sequenced sample was peripheral blood mononuclear cells (PBMCs), taken at new diagnosis, from a patient treated with antithyroid drugs. These TCRs come from a woman under 40 with Graves disease. Donor details come from another sample of the same person, matched by shared clones.

This clonotype was picked up many times. The chain uses TRBV27 and TRBJ1-5; D perhaps matches TRBD1 (5 bases). Germline-derived CDR1 and CDR2 are MNHEY and SMNVEV (reference sequence). V was pared by 3 bases and J by 4 bases, with 13 bases between. The CDR3 has 15 residues. The CDR3 DNA follows: TGTGCCAGCAGTTTCATCGGGGGGGGAAATCAGCCCCAGCATTTT. Its translation: CASSFIGGGNQPQHF.

This clonotype was detected many times. The chain uses TRBV7-9 and TRBJ2-7, with D possibly TRBD1 on 6 matching bases. The CDR3 is made up of 11 amino acids. The germline gives CDR1 SEHNR, CDR2 FQNEAQ (reference sequence). Trimming removed 5 bases at V and 5 bases at J, with 7 bases between. The CDR3 sequence: CASSHRDEQYF. The CDR3 DNA sequence: TGTGCCAGCAGCCACAGGGACGAGCAGTACTTC. Using reference TRBV7-9 and TRBJ2-7 for the parts outside the CDR3, the full variable domain is DTGVSQNPRHKITKRGQNVTFRCDPISEHNRLYWYRQTLGQGPEFLTYFQNEAQLEKSRLLSDRFSAERPKGSFSTLEIQRTEQGDSAMYLCASSHRDEQYFGPGTRLTVT.

The table lists this clonotype with a few counts. The chain couples TRBV11-2 to TRBJ1-5; TRBD1 matches 7 bases. V lost 5 bases to trimming and J lost 9 bases; unmatched junction nucleotides: 7. The CDR3 covers 13 residues. Germline lookup yields CDR1 SGHAT and CDR2 FQNNGV. Here the CDR3 reads CASSLDRERPQHF. CDR3 sequence (DNA): TGTGCCAGCAGCCTCGACAGGGAGCGGCCCCAGCATTTT.

There are a few counts of this clonotype. CDR3 bases: TGCAGTGCTAATTGGGCAACTTATGGCTACACCTTC. It specifies CSANWATYGYTF. The genes are TRBV20-1 and TRBJ1-2; no clear D. The CDR3 covers 12 residues. Deletions cut 4 bases from V and 5 bases from J, with 11 bases between. Germline V CDR1 and CDR2: DFQATT, SNEGSKA (reference sequence).

This clonotype was picked up many times. The genes are TRBV7-9 and TRBJ2-7; 9 bases align to TRBD2. V was pared by 3 bases and J by 2 bases, with 2 bases of the junction left unmatched. The CDR3 covers 14 residues. Per the germline V gene, CDR1 is SEHNR and CDR2 is FQNEAQ (reference sequence). In DNA, the CDR3 is TGTGCCAGCAGCTTTAGCGGGAGACCCTACGAGCAGTACTTC. Translating gives CASSFSGRPYEQYF. Supplemented by reference TRBV7-9 and TRBJ2-7, the full variable domain reads DTGVSQNPRHKITKRGQNVTFRCDPISEHNRLYWYRQTLGQGPEFLTYFQNEAQLEKSRLLSDRFSAERPKGSFSTLEIQRTEQGDSAMYLCASSFSGRPYEQYFGPGTRLTVT.

This clonotype was observed many times. The V gene is TRBV30, the J gene TRBJ1-1; possibly TRBD1 for D (6 bases). CDR3 size: 13 residues. V lost 4 bases to trimming and J lost 8 bases, with 17 bases between them. CDR1 and CDR2 (germline): GTSNPN, SVGIG (reference sequence). This CDR3 is CAWIGTFVREAFF. CDR3 DNA sequence: TGTGCCTGGATCGGGACATTCGTGAGAGAAGCTTTCTTT.

This clonotype was seen repeatedly, ten times or more. V gene TRBV7-6 combines with J gene TRBJ2-7, with 11 bases matching TRBD2. CDR1 SGHVS and CDR2 FNYEAQ come from the germline V gene. This CDR3 contains 17 residues. V shed 1 base, J shed 6 bases, and the junction held 11 bases outside the gene matches. CDR3 in DNA: TGTGCCAGCAGCTTAGTATCACCGACTAGCGGGATGAGCGAGCAGTACTTC. Its protein is CASSLVSPTSGMSEQYF.

There are many counts of this clonotype. This chain connects TRBV5-1 to TRBJ2-7; 10 nucleotides agree with TRBD2. The CDR3 spans 14 residues. Germline trimming cut 4 bases from V and 3 bases from J; bases unmatched to any gene: 4. Per the germline V gene, CDR1 is SGHRS and CDR2 is YFSETQ. CDR3 in amino acids: CASSGTSENYEQYF. The CDR3 DNA reads TGCGCCAGCAGCGGGACTAGCGAAAACTACGAGCAGTACTTC.

The rearrangement links TRBV14 to TRBJ2-3, with 12 positions matching TRBD2. The germline V gene has CDR1 SGHDN and CDR2 FVKESK. J was trimmed by 5 bases and V by 2 bases; bases with no gene match: 2. The CDR3 has 15 amino acids. The CDR3 DNA sequence: TGTGCCAGCAGCCAACCTAGCGGGAGGGGAGATACGCAGTATTTT. Encoded protein: CASSQPSGRGDTQYF.

This clonotype was detected many times. The chain recombines TRBV3-1 with TRBJ2-7; D gene uncertain. Deletions cut 2 bases from V and 4 bases from J, with 15 bases between. Germline V lookup: CDR1 LGHDT, CDR2 YNNKEL (reference sequence). The CDR3 is made up of 15 amino acids. CDR3 in amino acids: CASSQSFRPIYEQYF. CDR3 bases: TGTGCCAGCAGCCAAAGTTTCAGGCCCATATACGAGCAGTACTTC.

In its sample, this clonotype was seen many times. This chain joins TRBV5-1 and TRBJ2-7; D not certain. Germline V gene lookup returns CDR1 SGHRS and CDR2 YFSETQ. The CDR3 spans 12 residues. Trimming left V 3 bases short and J 2 bases short, with 6 bases between. The CDR3 DNA is TGCGCCAGCAGCTCCCCACCCTACGAGCAGTACTTC. Amino acid sequence: CASSSPPYEQYF.

Many counts were recorded for this clonotype. This chain uses TRBV7-2 with TRBJ2-1, with D possibly TRBD2 on 6 matching bases. Trimming pared 5 bases from V and 7 bases from J, leaving 21 bases between. This CDR3 has 16 amino acids. Germline-derived CDR1 and CDR2 are SGHTA and FQGNSA. The CDR3 protein is CASSPSRGGVGNEQFF. The DNA of the CDR3 is TGTGCCAGCAGCCCCTCGCGCGGCGGGGTGGGAAATGAGCAGTTCTTC.

This clonotype came up a few times. This chain joins TRBV9 and TRBJ2-1, with D tentatively TRBD1 (6 bases). V lost 4 bases to trimming and J lost 8 bases, with 28 bases between them. This CDR3 is built from 18 residues. CDR1 and CDR2 from the germline V gene are SGDLS and YYNGEE. The CDR3 bases are TGTGCCAGCAGCCTGACCGCCTCTACAGGGCTTCGTCTCTATGAGCAGTTCTTC. Amino acids: CASSLTASTGLRLYEQFF.

At least ten counts were recorded for this clonotype. V is TRBV6-5 and J is TRBJ1-1; maybe TRBD1 (6 bases). V shed 0 bases and J shed 0 bases, with 8 bases lying between them. CDR1 is MNHEY and CDR2 is SVGAGI in the germline V gene. This CDR3 comprises 15 residues. CDR3 in amino acids: CASSYSGALNTEAFF. The CDR3 region has the DNA TGTGCCAGCAGTTACTCGGGGGCTCTGAACACTGAAGCTTTCTTT.

This clonotype was counted at least ten times. The J gene is TRBJ2-3, the V gene TRBV27; TRBD2 aligns across 10 bases. The V segment lost 2 bases and the J segment 3 bases; nucleotides outside the gene matches: 8. This CDR3 comprises 17 residues. Germline-derived CDR1 and CDR2 are MNHEY and SMNVEV (reference sequence). The CDR3 spells CASSLSPASGSTDTQYF. The CDR3 coding sequence is TGTGCCAGCAGTTTAAGTCCGGCTAGCGGGAGTACAGATACGCAGTATTTT.

CDR3 amino acids: CASSLMLEVNEQFF. CDR3 bases: TGTGCCAGCAGCTTAATGCTAGAGGTGAATGAGCAGTTCTTC. The V and J genes are TRBV11-1 and TRBJ2-1, with unresolved D. The V and J ends lost 2 bases and 7 bases respectively, with 12 bases between them. CDR3 size: 14 residues. The germline V gene has CDR1 SGHAT and CDR2 FQDESV (reference sequence).

This clonotype came up many times. The CDR3 reads CSVPTSGRETQYF. The CDR3 DNA reads as TGCAGCGTCCCGACTAGCGGGAGGGAGACCCAGTACTTC. The chain joins TRBV29-1 to TRBJ2-5, with TRBD2 identical over 13 bases. Trimming cost V 6 bases and J 5 bases; bases outside gene matches: 3. Germline V CDR1 and CDR2: SQVTM, ANQGSEA. The length of the CDR3 is 13 residues.

This clonotype was counted ten times or more. The chain carries TRBV20-1 and TRBJ2-1; D might be TRBD2 (5 bases). The length of the CDR3 is 14 residues. Germline lookup yields CDR1 DFQATT and CDR2 SNEGSKA (reference sequence). Trimming cost V 3 bases and J 7 bases, with 16 bases left between them. The CDR3 reads CSARHRSGLNEQFF. CDR3 coding DNA: TGCAGTGCTAGGCATCGCAGCGGTCTTAATGAGCAGTTCTTC.

This clonotype was recorded a few times. The chain carries TRBV20-1 and TRBJ2-7; D is possibly TRBD1 (6 bases). There are 12 residues in the CDR3. Per germline, CDR1 DFQATT and CDR2 SNEGSKA (reference sequence). V dropped 6 bases and J dropped 3 bases, with 12 bases sitting between them. The CDR3 spells CSAYGTIYEQYF. CDR3 nucleotides: TGCAGTGCGTACGGGACAATCTACGAGCAGTACTTC.

This clonotype was seen ten or more times. This chain connects TRBV30 to TRBJ2-2; D possibly matches TRBD1 or TRBD2 (5 bases each). CDR1 is GTSNPN and CDR2 is SVGIG in the germline V gene (reference sequence). The CDR3 has 15 residues. The V gene lost 2 bases and the J gene lost 7 bases, with 17 bases spanning the gap. CDR3 loop: CAWSPHGAGRGELFF. The CDR3 nucleotides read TGTGCCTGGAGTCCGCACGGGGCGGGTCGCGGGGAGCTGTTTTTT.

The gene calls are TRBV12-3 or TRBV12-4 and TRBJ1-5; no clear D gene. The length of the CDR3 is 14 residues. Deletions cut 5 bases from V and 5 bases from J, with 13 bases between. The CDR3 DNA is TGTGCCAGCAGTATTTGGGCGTTAGATCAGCCCCAGCATTTT. This codes for CASSIWALDQPQHF.

Concerning this clonotype: This may be a read error, as it is one base from a much larger clone. J is TRBJ2-1 and V is TRBV6-2 or TRBV6-3; no clear D gene. In germline, CDR1 is MNHEY, CDR2 SVGEGT. The CDR3 is 12 residues long. The DNA for the CDR3 is TGTGCCAGCAGTTACTCGAGCAATGAGCATTTCTTC. This encodes CASSYSSNEHFF.

In its sample, this clonotype was seen many times. The gene calls are TRBV6-2 or TRBV6-3 and TRBJ1-5; TRBD1 aligns across 10 bases. V shed 5 bases, J shed 0 bases, and the junction held 19 bases outside the gene matches. Germline V gene lookup returns CDR1 MNHEY and CDR2 SVGEGT. The CDR3 has 21 amino acids. CDR3 nucleotides: TGTGCCAGCAGTGGTGGCCCGAGGGACAGGGGATTTTATTATAGCAATCAGCCCCAGCATTTT. Its translation: CASSGGPRDRGFYYSNQPQHF.

About this clonotype itself: This sequence may be a read error, since a much larger clone differs from it by one base. This chain links TRBV28 with TRBJ2-7; D is perhaps TRBD1 (6 bases). The CDR3 runs to 15 residues. CDR1 and CDR2 from the germline V gene are MDHEN and SYDVKM. CDR3 nucleotide sequence: TGTACCAGCAGCCAGACCACAGGGAGACCCTACGAGCAGTACTTC. Protein product: CTSSQTTGRPYEQYF.

The rearrangement uses TRBV12-3 or TRBV12-4 and TRBJ2-5; D is undetermined. The CDR3 has 13 amino acids. Trimming shortened V by 1 base and J by 11 bases, and 14 bases separated the two germline ends. CDR3 coding DNA: TGTGCCAGCAGTTTAGGTCGCTTCGGTGAGCAGTACTTC. It encodes CASSLGRFGEQYF.

The sample holds many counts of this clonotype. The chain has TRBV24-1 and TRBJ2-5; D is ambiguous. V lost 5 bases, J lost 2 bases, and 14 bases lay in between. Germline V lookup: CDR1 KGHDR, CDR2 SFDVKD. CDR3 size: 15 residues. The CDR3 spells CATSGRPEPQETQYF. The CDR3 nucleotides are TGTGCCACCAGTGGACGCCCAGAACCTCAAGAGACCCAGTACTTC.

This clonotype was counted ten times or more. The chain has TRBV7-3 and TRBJ2-1; D may be TRBD2 (6 bases). This CDR3 has 17 amino acids. V dropped 2 bases and J dropped 4 bases, with 18 bases sitting between them. CDR1 is SGHTA and CDR2 is FQGTGA in the germline V gene. The CDR3 is CASSLSKGSGPYNEQFF. DNA for the CDR3: TGTGCCAGCAGCTTATCGAAGGGTAGCGGACCGTACAATGAGCAGTTCTTC.